These 27 T cell receptor beta chains share one sample of origin, sequenced in a study of human T cells and chemical hapten exposure. Using its own MiXCR run on the RACE reads, TCRdb lists one record per CDR3 protein. The table shows 120,000 or so distinct CDR3 sequences, with approximately 15% occurring only once. Sample time point: patch test 1, 2 weeks after DPC sensitization. Specified treatment: therapeutic diphenylcyclopropenone sensitization with weekly scalp DPC. Sequencing was performed on whole blood, taken in connection with sensitization to the hapten diphenylcyclopropenone (DPC). The receptors shown here come from a man between 18 and 29 years old with alopecia areata. Some clones in this sample may be carry-over from other donors' samples.

The rearrangement links TRBV3-1 to TRBJ1-2; D is ambiguous. This CDR3 spans 16 amino acids. Germline lookup yields CDR1 LGHDT and CDR2 YNNKEL (reference sequence). The V end lost 0 bases, the J end lost 2 bases, and 13 bases lay between the germline ends. CDR3 residues: CASSQEPPIQNYGYTF. The CDR3 DNA reads TGTGCCAGCAGCCAAGAACCCCCGATCCAAAACTATGGCTACACCTTC.

This clonotype was observed a few times. One junction end disagrees with the germline gene, perhaps due to a read error. V usage is TRBV18 and J usage is TRBJ2-7, with D maybe TRBD2 (5 bases). Germline lookup yields CDR1 KGHSH and CDR2 LQKENI. This CDR3 region has 14 residues. Written as DNA, the CDR3 is TGTGCCAGCTCACCACCGACTCGGGAACAGAGTCGGCACTTC. It translates to CASSPPTREQSRHF.

This clonotype has at least ten counts. V usage is TRBV19 and J usage is TRBJ2-1; 9 bases agree with TRBD1. Germline V gives CDR1 LNHDA, CDR2 SQIVND (reference sequence). J gave up 6 bases and V 3 bases, and 15 bases lay outside the gene matches. This CDR3 region has 18 residues. The CDR3 here is CASSITGGRDRVFNEQFF. In nucleotides, the CDR3 is TGTGCCAGTAGTATCACCGGGGGCCGGGACAGGGTGTTCAATGAGCAGTTCTTC.

The V gene is TRBV10-2, the J gene TRBJ1-5; 8 nucleotides match TRBD1. The CDR3 sequence is 14 residues long. CDR1 and CDR2 (germline): WSHSY, SAAADI. J was trimmed by 5 bases and V by 10 bases; bases with no gene match: 10. CDR3 DNA: TGCGCCACCGCGGACAGGGCAATTGATCAGCCCCAGCATTTT. Protein product: CATADRAIDQPQHF.

This clonotype came up a few times. The chain recombines TRBV9 with TRBJ2-3, with TRBD1 as a possible D gene (6 bases). Germline CDR1 SGDLS, CDR2 YYNGEE. The V and J ends lost 4 bases and 4 bases respectively, with 13 bases between them. The CDR3 extends over 14 amino acids. The CDR3, as DNA: TGTGCCAGCAGCTATAACAGGGTTTCAGATACGCAGTATTTT. Translating gives CASSYNRVSDTQYF.

A few counts support this clonotype. The chain links TRBV7-9 to TRBJ2-5, with D unresolved. This CDR3 is built from 13 residues. The germline V and J ends were trimmed by 5 bases and 2 bases, with 9 bases remaining between them. The V gene's germline CDR1 is SEHNR and CDR2 FQNEAQ (reference sequence). The CDR3 nucleotides read TGTGCCAGCAGCCTTATGGCACAAGAGACCCAGTACTTC. Translating gives CASSLMAQETQYF.

J is TRBJ1-2 and V is TRBV19; D ambiguous. Trimming removed 3 bases from V and 2 bases from J, with 7 bases in between. The length of the CDR3 is 13 residues. From germline, CDR1 is LNHDA and CDR2 SQIVND (reference sequence). Here the CDR3 DNA reads TGTGCCAGTAGTATTAGGGAAAACTATGGCTACACCTTC. Translation: CASSIRENYGYTF.

Many counts were recorded for this clonotype. V is TRBV20-1 and J is TRBJ2-7; D remains ambiguous. Germline CDR1 DFQATT, CDR2 SNEGSKA (reference sequence). There are 17 residues in the CDR3. The ends were cut back, 3 bases at V and 4 bases at J, with 25 bases in the middle. The DNA for the CDR3 is TGCAGTGCTAGTTTCTGGGTTTTTGGCCTTTCTTCGTACGAGCAGTACGTC. Its translation is CSASFWVFGLSSYEQYV.

This clonotype was seen more than once but under ten times. The rearrangement links TRBV7-2 to TRBJ2-5; D might be TRBD1 (6 bases). The germline V gene encodes CDR1 SGHTA and CDR2 FQGNSA. This CDR3 is built from 14 residues. Trimming left V 0 bases short and J 5 bases short, with 10 bases between. DNA of the CDR3: TGTGCCAGCAGCTTAGCAACAGGGCTGGAGACCCAGTACTTC. It is translated as CASSLATGLETQYF.

This clonotype was counted a few times. The J gene is TRBJ2-1, the V gene TRBV7-9, with D unresolved. V was cut by 7 bases and J by 4 bases, with 20 bases left in between. CDR3 length: 16 residues. Germline V lookup: CDR1 SEHNR, CDR2 FQNEAQ (reference sequence). For the CDR3, the DNA is TGTGCCAGCACCAACTTCCTGGGAAGCAATTACAATGAGCAGTTCTTC. Translation: CASTNFLGSNYNEQFF.

This clonotype came up a few times. The chain uses TRBV28 and TRBJ2-6; TRBD1 might be the D (8 bases). V gave up 11 bases and J gave up 2 bases, with 16 bases separating them. The germline V gene encodes CDR1 MDHEN and CDR2 SYDVKM. The CDR3 covers 15 residues. Written as DNA, the CDR3 is TGTGCCCTGGGGGGGACAGGCCCTGGGGCCAACGTCCTGACTTTC. This encodes CALGGTGPGANVLTF.

This clonotype occurred many times. The V call is TRBV20-1, the J call TRBJ2-3, with D perhaps TRBD1 (7 bases). The V end lost 6 bases, the J end lost 3 bases, and 19 bases lay between the germline ends. The germline V gene encodes CDR1 DFQATT and CDR2 SNEGSKA (reference sequence). This CDR3 comprises 15 residues. For the CDR3, the DNA is TGCAGTGCCCCTCTACAGGGGACTGCTACAGATACGCAGTATTTT. As protein: CSAPLQGTATDTQYF.

This chain links TRBV18 with TRBJ1-2; D not certain. V was cut by 3 bases and J by 3 bases, with 8 bases left in between. This CDR3 spans 13 amino acids. Germline assignment: CDR1 KGHSH and CDR2 LQKENI. CDR3 sequence reads: CASSPQRDYGYTF. CDR3 coding DNA: TGTGCCAGCTCACCCCAGAGGGACTATGGCTACACCTTC.

This chain connects TRBV5-4 to TRBJ2-5; the D gene is possibly TRBD2 (7 bases). This CDR3 is built from 17 residues. Trimming shortened V by 4 bases and J by 2 bases, and 21 bases separated the two germline ends. Germline assignment: CDR1 SGHNT and CDR2 YYREEE (reference sequence). CDR3 residues: CASSPLGASGAQETQYF. DNA of the CDR3: TGTGCCAGCAGCCCCCTGGGGGCTAGCGGAGCTCAAGAGACCCAGTACTTC.

The chain employs TRBV12-3 or TRBV12-4 and TRBJ2-2; D remains unclear. V shed 3 bases and J shed 9 bases, with 5 bases lying between them. The CDR3 has 11 amino acids. The CDR3 loop reads CASSFKWELFF. CDR3 coding DNA: TGTGCCAGCAGTTTCAAATGGGAGCTGTTTTTT.

This clonotype was seen a handful of times. This chain links TRBV5-5 with TRBJ1-1; D is ambiguous. The V gene lost 0 bases and the J gene lost 8 bases, with 11 bases spanning the gap. Germline V lookup: CDR1 SGHKS, CDR2 YYEKEE (reference sequence). CDR3 size: 13 residues. CDR3 protein: CASSLAAIPEAFF. Written as DNA, the CDR3 is TGTGCCAGCAGCTTGGCCGCAATCCCCGAAGCTTTCTTT.

The chain is built from TRBV6-1 and TRBJ2-3; TRBD2 matches 12 bases. The V and J ends lost 2 bases and 4 bases, in that order; junction bases with no gene match: 1. CDR1 is MNHNS, CDR2 SASEGT, per germline. This CDR3 has 15 amino acids. The CDR3 DNA is TGTGCCAGCAGTGAACTAGCGGGGGGGCCAGATACGCAGTATTTT. Translation: CASSELAGGPDTQYF.

The chain employs TRBV20-1 and TRBJ1-1, with TRBD1 matching 10 bases. Germline CDR1 reads DFQATT; CDR2 reads SNEGSKA (reference sequence). Trimming removed 4 bases from V and 4 bases from J; junction bases left unmatched: 9. This CDR3 is built from 15 residues. The CDR3 is CSATDAGQGSTEAFF. For the CDR3, the DNA is TGCAGTGCTACAGATGCGGGACAGGGGTCCACTGAAGCTTTCTTT.

The chain joins TRBV16 to TRBJ1-5; 9 bases fit TRBD1. CDR1 is KGHSY and CDR2 is FQNENV in the germline V gene. This CDR3 region has 15 residues. V was pared by 6 bases and J by 0 bases, with 3 bases of the junction left unmatched. The CDR3 DNA sequence: TGTGCCAGCAGTCGGACAGGGGATAGCAATCAGCCCCAGCATTTT. Translated: CASSRTGDSNQPQHF.

This clonotype was picked up a small number of times. The V call is TRBV10-3, the J call TRBJ1-5; 8 bases agree with TRBD1. CDR3 size: 16 residues. V gave up 5 bases and J gave up 4 bases; unmatched junction bases: 10. Germline V gives CDR1 ENHRY, CDR2 SYGVKD. CDR3 bases: TGTGCCATCAGTCAAAGCGGACGACAGGGGAATCAGCCCCAGCATTTT. It yields the protein CAISQSGRQGNQPQHF.

There are many counts of this clonotype. The chain joins TRBV6-6 to TRBJ2-1; 11 bases fit TRBD2. Germline CDR1 is MNHNY and CDR2 is SVGAGI (reference sequence). This CDR3 has 14 residues. V shed 5 bases and J 8 bases; nucleotides not matched to a gene: 5. The CDR3 is CASSRLAGLDEQFF. CDR3 coding DNA: TGTGCCAGCAGTCGACTAGCGGGGCTCGATGAGCAGTTCTTC.

This clonotype was seen more than once but under ten times. The chain couples TRBV3-1 to TRBJ2-3; a possible D gene is TRBD2 (6 bases). The length of the CDR3 is 13 residues. The V and J ends lost 0 bases and 7 bases respectively, with 8 bases between them. Germline V gene data show CDR1 as LGHDT and CDR2 as YNNKEL (reference sequence). CDR3 sequence: CASSQEGGNTQYF. For the CDR3, the DNA is TGTGCCAGCAGCCAAGAGGGGGGAAATACGCAGTATTTT.

This clonotype was observed many times. The chain carries TRBV5-4 and TRBJ2-7; D perhaps matches TRBD2 (6 bases). The CDR3 extends over 15 amino acids. Looked up from germline, CDR1 is SGHNT and CDR2 is YYREEE (reference sequence). V was pared by 4 bases and J by 2 bases, with 16 bases between. CDR3 bases: TGTGCCAGCAGCGGAGGGGCAGGGAAAGCCTACGAGCAGTACTTC. Amino acid sequence: CASSGGAGKAYEQYF.

This clonotype came up a few times. The chain is built from TRBV7-9 and TRBJ2-1, with no clear D. Trimming took off 5 bases at V and 8 bases at J, with 13 bases between the two ends. Germline lookup yields CDR1 SEHNR and CDR2 FQNEAQ (reference sequence). There are 13 residues in the CDR3. CDR3 in amino acids: CASSPPRSDEQFF. The CDR3 bases are TGTGCCAGCAGCCCTCCAAGGAGTGATGAGCAGTTCTTC.

The table lists this clonotype with many counts. The gene calls are TRBV3-1 and TRBJ2-1; 10 bases line up with TRBD2. This CDR3 spans 24 amino acids. Germline-derived CDR1 and CDR2 are LGHDT and YNNKEL (reference sequence). V lost 0 bases, J lost 2 bases, and 25 bases stayed unmatched. CDR3 region: CASSQEGTAFTGTSEDTTYNEQFF. In DNA, the CDR3 is TGTGCCAGCAGCCAAGAGGGGACAGCCTTTACCGGGACTAGCGAGGATACCACCTACAATGAGCAGTTCTTC.

On this clonotype: A clone one base away is much larger, so this may be a read error. The CDR3 protein is CASSPNEQFF. The DNA for the CDR3 is TGTGCCAGCAGCCCCAATGAGCAGTTCTTC. V gene TRBV7-9 combines with J gene TRBJ2-1; no definite D call. Deletions cut 5 bases from V and 6 bases from J, with 2 bases between. This CDR3 spans 10 amino acids. Germline V gives CDR1 SEHNR, CDR2 FQNEAQ (reference sequence).

Here the CDR3 DNA reads TGCAGCGTAGCGGCCCGCGCCTCGAACACTGAAGCTTTCTTT. Amino acid sequence: CSVAARASNTEAFF. The chain carries TRBV29-1 and TRBJ1-1; no firm D call. V shed 6 bases and J shed 1 base, with 15 bases lying between them. In germline, CDR1 is SQVTM, CDR2 ANQGSEA. The CDR3 loop spans 14 amino acids.